The 25 T cell receptor beta chains given below trace back to one sample, sequenced in a study of cytomegalovirus exposure and HLA in healthy donors (dated by TCRdb to the late 2010s). Receptor libraries were prepared by the immunoSEQ multiplex PCR assay. For the multiplex PCR, a mixture combining 60 forward primers for TCR Vbeta segments and 13 reverse primers for TCR Jbeta segments was used. Held by TCRdb, this immuneACCESS table contains in-frame sequences only and omits some clones. Under half of the omission traces to an unresolved V gene where checked; the cause of the rest is unknown. This sample holds around 95,000 clones; about 75% were observed only once. Over 9.5% of the sample is held by the ten biggest clonotypes. The source material was PBMCs. The receptors were sampled from a man younger than 40 in good health and CMV-seropositive.

The chain uses TRBV6-5 and TRBJ1-5; TRBD1 matches at 7 bases. Germline lookup yields CDR1 MNHEY and CDR2 SVGAGI. With 6 bases clipped from V and 3 bases from J, the junction kept 8 bases outside the gene matches. This CDR3 is 15 amino acids long. The CDR3 bases are TGTGCCAGCAGCCGCGGAGGGGGCTTCAATCAGCCCCAGCATTTT. As protein: CASSRGGGFNQPQHF.

This chain uses TRBV2 with TRBJ1-4, with D uncertain. Germline V gene data show CDR1 as SNHLY and CDR2 as FYNNEI. Trimming stripped 3 bases from V and 1 base from J, with 12 bases between. CDR3 length: 16 amino acids. Here the CDR3 reads CASSEETELTNEKLFF. Written as DNA, the CDR3 is TGTGCCAGCAGTGAGGAAACAGAACTAACTAATGAAAAACTGTTTTTT. The whole variable domain, remainder taken from reference TRBV2 and TRBJ1-4, is EPEVTQTPSHQVTQMGQEVILRCVPISNHLYFYWYRQILGQKVEFLVSFYNNEISEKSEIFDDQFSVERPDGSNFTLKIRSTKLEDSAMYFCASSEETELTNEKLFFGSGTQLSVL.

The V and J genes are TRBV5-5 and TRBJ2-3, with TRBD1 identical over 8 bases. CDR3 length equals 14 residues. Germline V gives CDR1 SGHKS, CDR2 YYEKEE (reference sequence). The V gene end was trimmed by 2 bases and the J gene end by 4 bases; junction bases not matched to a gene: 3. Here the CDR3 reads CASSFGTGSDTQYF. Here the CDR3 DNA reads TGTGCCAGCAGCTTCGGGACAGGTTCAGATACGCAGTATTTT.

This clone was counted a few times. This sequence joins TRBV6-1 and TRBJ2-1; 10 bases match TRBD2. Germline assignment: CDR1 MNHNS and CDR2 SASEGT. The V segment lost 5 bases and the J segment 8 bases; nucleotides outside the gene matches: 9. This CDR3 region has 15 residues. CDR3 protein: CASSPSGGAADEQFF. Written as DNA, the CDR3 is TGTGCCAGCAGTCCCAGCGGGGGGGCGGCCGATGAGCAGTTCTTC.

CDR3 amino acids: CASSQELAGGQNTQYF. CDR3 DNA sequence: TGTGCCAGCAGCCAAGAACTAGCGGGGGGGCAAAATACGCAGTATTTT. The chain joins TRBV4-2 to TRBJ2-3; TRBD2 aligns across 13 bases. CDR1 and CDR2 (germline): LGHNA, YNFKEQ. V shed 0 bases, J shed 7 bases, and the junction held 4 bases outside the gene matches. CDR3 length: 16 amino acids.

The V gene is TRBV7-3, the J gene TRBJ2-1, with D tentatively TRBD1 (6 bases). The CDR3 covers 14 residues. Germline loops: CDR1 SGHTA, CDR2 FQGTGA. V was clipped by 5 bases and J by 5 bases, with 13 bases between them. The DNA of the CDR3 is TGTGCCAGCAGCCTCCGGACAGCCCACAATGAGCAGTTCTTC. This codes for CASSLRTAHNEQFF. The whole variable domain, remainder taken from reference TRBV7-3 and TRBJ2-1, is GAGVSQTPSNKVTEKGKYVELRCDPISGHTALYWYRQSLGQGPEFLIYFQGTGAADDSGLPNDRFFAVRPEGSVSTLKIQRTERGDSAVYLCASSLRTAHNEQFFGPGTRLTVL.

V usage is TRBV28 and J usage is TRBJ2-3; D may be TRBD2 (5 bases). Germline CDR1 MDHEN, CDR2 SYDVKM. The CDR3 runs to 13 residues. Trimming removed 3 bases at V and 6 bases at J, with 10 bases between. CDR3 DNA: TGTGCCAGCAGTTTCGGATTAGCGGATACGCAGTATTTT. Protein product: CASSFGLADTQYF.

This chain connects TRBV7-8 to TRBJ1-2, with TRBD1 identical over 9 bases. CDR3 length: 15 amino acids. J gave up 8 bases and V 1 base, and 8 bases lay outside the gene matches. Germline V gene data show CDR1 as SGHVS and CDR2 as FQNEAQ. The CDR3 nucleotides are TGTGCCAGCAGCTTAGGGGGACAGGGAGTAAGCGGCTACACCTTC. Protein: CASSLGGQGVSGYTF.

The sample holds one count of this clone. The gene calls are TRBV11-1 and TRBJ2-2, with 9 bases aligning to TRBD1. J was trimmed by 7 bases and V by 5 bases; bases with no gene match: 5. The germline gives CDR1 SGHAT, CDR2 FQDESV (reference sequence). The CDR3 is made up of 14 amino acids. CDR3 loop: CASSRTGGIGELFF. In DNA, the CDR3 is TGTGCCAGCAGCCGAACAGGGGGCATCGGGGAGCTGTTTTTT.

The table lists this clone with a few counts. CDR3 bases: TGCGCCAGCAGGTTGACAGTGAACACCGGGGAGCTGTTTTTT. This codes for CASRLTVNTGELFF. The V gene is TRBV5-1, the J gene TRBJ2-2; the D gene is possibly TRBD1 (5 bases). CDR1 and CDR2 (germline): SGHRS, YFSETQ. The CDR3 spans 14 residues. V lost 5 bases, J lost 1 base, and 9 bases lay in between.

The CDR3 loop reads CASREAGTGAGYGYTF. CDR3 bases: TGTGCCAGCAGGGAAGCGGGGACAGGCGCAGGGTATGGCTACACCTTC. The chain employs TRBV4-2 and TRBJ1-2, with 8 bases lining up with TRBD1. This CDR3 region has 16 residues. The germline V gene has CDR1 LGHNA and CDR2 YNFKEQ. The V and J ends lost 6 bases and 5 bases, in that order; junction bases with no gene match: 14.

This clone was detected only a few times. CDR3 loop: CASSAVNTEAFF. The DNA of the CDR3 is TGTGCCAGCAGTGCCGTGAACACTGAAGCTTTCTTT. This rearrangement joins TRBV2 to TRBJ1-1; D unresolved. The V and J ends lost 4 bases and 0 bases respectively, with 3 bases between them. This CDR3 has 12 residues. Germline values: CDR1 SNHLY, CDR2 FYNNEI.

The chain joins TRBV7-8 to TRBJ2-7, with D maybe TRBD1 (5 bases). The length of the CDR3 is 14 residues. Germline V lookup: CDR1 SGHVS, CDR2 FQNEAQ. Trimming cost V 2 bases and J 8 bases, with 16 bases left between them. CDR3 protein: CASSLNPQGHKQYF. CDR3 coding DNA: TGTGCCAGCAGCTTAAACCCGCAGGGCCACAAGCAGTACTTC. Full variable domain (missing parts from reference TRBV7-8 and TRBJ2-7): GAGVSQSPRYKVAKRGQDVALRCDPISGHVSLFWYQQALGQGPEFLTYFQNEAQLDKSGLPSDRFFAERPEGSVSTLKIQRTQQEDSAVYLCASSLNPQGHKQYFGPGTRLTVT.

This clone was seen only once. The chain couples TRBV7-9 to TRBJ2-7; 9 bases map to TRBD2. The CDR3 spans 16 residues. Looked up from germline, CDR1 is SEHNR and CDR2 is FQNEAQ (reference sequence). The junction had 13 bases not matched to a gene; V was cut back by 4 bases and J by 6 bases. CDR3 region: CASSWVPGLATPEQYF. Written as DNA, the CDR3 is TGTGCCAGCAGCTGGGTGCCGGGACTAGCTACTCCCGAGCAGTACTTC.

V is TRBV19 and J is TRBJ2-3; tentative D call: TRBD2 (6 bases). Per the germline V gene, CDR1 is LNHDA and CDR2 is SQIVND (reference sequence). V lost 8 bases to trimming and J lost 0 bases, with 12 bases between them. The CDR3 has 14 amino acids. The DNA for the CDR3 is TGTGCCAGTTCCCGTGGGGGGAGCACAGATACGCAGTATTTT. This encodes CASSRGGSTDTQYF.

This clone was counted only a few times. The chain couples TRBV9 to TRBJ1-2; 12 nucleotides match TRBD1. This CDR3 is built from 16 residues. From germline, CDR1 is SGDLS and CDR2 YYNGEE. V gave up 3 bases and J gave up 7 bases; unmatched junction bases: 10. In DNA, the CDR3 is TGTGCCAGCAGCGCTACCGGGACAGGGGGCGCGTTTGGCTACACCTTC. Protein product: CASSATGTGGAFGYTF.

The chain couples TRBV2 to TRBJ2-1; 11 nucleotides line up with TRBD1. The length of the CDR3 is 17 residues. CDR1 is SNHLY, CDR2 FYNNEI, per germline. Trimming at V came to 4 bases and at J to 6 bases, leaving 11 bases not matched to a gene. This CDR3 reads CASSAVLGTGGPNEQFF. The CDR3 DNA sequence: TGTGCCAGCAGTGCCGTGTTGGGGACAGGGGGACCCAATGAGCAGTTCTTC.

The rearrangement joins TRBV28 to TRBJ2-1; a weak D match, TRBD2 (6 bases). V lost 7 bases, J lost 9 bases, and 10 bases lay in between. Germline V CDR1 and CDR2: MDHEN, SYDVKM. The CDR3 runs to 11 residues. DNA for the CDR3: TGTGCCAGCACGACTAGTGTTGAGCAGTTCTTC. Amino acid sequence: CASTTSVEQFF.

Notes on this clone: The sample carries other DNA sequences with the same CDR3. V usage is TRBV5-1 and J usage is TRBJ2-7; 10 bases line up with TRBD2. Germline lookup yields CDR1 SGHRS and CDR2 YFSETQ. V was pared by 0 bases and J by 1 base, with 1 base of the junction left unmatched. CDR3 size: 15 residues. The CDR3 nucleotides read TGCGCCAGCAGCTTGGGGACTAGCGGTTCCTACGAGCAGTACTTC. Its protein product is CASSLGTSGSYEQYF.

The V and J genes are TRBV14 and TRBJ1-6; 7 bases map to TRBD1. The germline V gene has CDR1 SGHDN and CDR2 FVKESK. V was pared by 5 bases and J by 6 bases, with 7 bases of the junction left unmatched. The CDR3 runs to 15 residues. In nucleotides, the CDR3 is TGTGCCAGCAGCAAAGCGACAGGGCCTAATTCACCCCTCCACTTT. This translates into CASSKATGPNSPLHF. The full variable domain, completed using reference TRBV14 and TRBJ1-6, is EAGVTQFPSHSVIEKGQTVTLRCDPISGHDNLYWYRRVMGKEIKFLLHFVKESKQDESGMPNNRFLAERTGGTYSTLKVQPAELEDSGVYFCASSKATGPNSPLHFGNGTRLTVT.

The V and J genes are TRBV5-1 and TRBJ1-4; D might be TRBD1 (5 bases). Trimming removed 4 bases from V and 4 bases from J, with 20 bases in between. Germline V gene lookup returns CDR1 SGHRS and CDR2 YFSETQ. There are 17 residues in the CDR3. This CDR3 reads CASSLGYIGASNEKLFF. The CDR3 bases are TGCGCCAGCAGCCTGGGGTATATTGGGGCCAGTAATGAAAAACTGTTTTTT.

This clone showed up just once. Here the CDR3 reads CAISGGEGETQYF. CDR3 DNA sequence: TGTGCCATCAGTGGAGGGGAGGGGGAGACCCAGTACTTC. The V gene is TRBV10-3, the J gene TRBJ2-5; TRBD2 matches at 7 bases. The CDR3 is made up of 13 amino acids. CDR1 ENHRY and CDR2 SYGVKD come from the germline V gene. After removal of 4 bases from V and 5 bases from J, the junction contained 4 bases not matched to a gene.

CDR3: CASSEAPPGSYEQYF. CDR3 nucleotide sequence: TGTGCCAGCAGTGAAGCGCCTCCGGGTTCCTACGAGCAGTACTTC. V is TRBV2 and J is TRBJ2-7; no clear D. The V gene lost 0 bases and the J gene lost 1 base, with 10 bases spanning the gap. The germline CDR1 and CDR2 sequences are SNHLY and FYNNEI. CDR3 size: 15 residues.

The V and J genes are TRBV5-1 and TRBJ2-5; 12 bases fit TRBD2. Gene TRBJ2-7 matches the end of the DNA better, so the J call may be wrong. This CDR3 is 13 amino acids long. Germline CDR1 and CDR2: SGHRS and YFSETQ. CDR3 residues: CASTTSGGSEQYF. The CDR3 DNA reads as TGCGCCAGCACCACTAGCGGGGGGTCCGAGCAGTACTTC.

Here the CDR3 reads CASSPEGYFAYEQYF. The DNA for the CDR3 is TGTGCCAGCTCACCCGAGGGATACTTTGCCTACGAGCAGTACTTC. The chain is built from TRBV18 and TRBJ2-7; D perhaps matches TRBD2 (5 bases). V lost 3 bases to trimming and J lost 2 bases, with 14 bases between them. Germline CDR1 and CDR2: KGHSH and LQKENI. This CDR3 has 15 residues.